The TCR beta chain described here comes from a study of blood T cell repertoires in COVID-19. Study-wide context: The study drew acute and convalescent COVID-19 samples from the United States, Italy and Spain.

How the authors handled the data: Amplification of reference gene primers provided the estimated nucleated cell counts. Here immunoSEQ multiplex PCR was the method, and the copy in TCRdb shows in-frame clones only, minus some. V and J calls and clone size are those listed in that table; D and trimming were worked out from the DNA. Of over 30,000 clones listed, over 75% are singletons. This clone was picked up a small number of times. The sequence came from a man older than 75 with active or convalescent COVID-19. Sequencing was carried out using peripheral blood.

As DNA, the CDR3 is TGTGCCAGCAGTACGGACAGGGTAAACACCATATATTTT. Amino acids: CASSTDRVNTIYF. The chain recombines TRBV6-5 with TRBJ1-3, with 8 bases lining up with TRBD1. This CDR3 spans 13 amino acids. V was pared by 5 bases and J by 6 bases, with 3 bases of the junction left unmatched. Germline V gives CDR1 MNHEY, CDR2 SVGAGI.